Each of the 20 T cell receptor beta chains below was sequenced from the same sample in a study of Graves' ophthalmopathy and Graves' hyperthyroidism. As the template, RNA transcripts were used to amplify TCR beta CDR3 regions. Investigators did first-round RT-PCR with HTBI primers, then second-round multiplex PCR. In TCRdb, the multiplex PCR reads were re-called with MiXCR into one record per CDR3 protein. This table holds under 350,000 distinct CDR3 sequences, roughly 15% found once. Sequenced: peripheral blood. These receptors were taken from an adult man with Graves' ophthalmopathy.

This clonotype was observed at least ten times. The chain is built from TRBV20-1 and TRBJ2-7; 8 bases are a match to TRBD2. CDR1 DFQATT and CDR2 SNEGSKA come from the germline V gene (reference sequence). The CDR3 has 13 amino acids. J was trimmed by 3 bases and V by 6 bases; bases with no gene match: 7. The CDR3 DNA reads TGCAGTGCAAATAGCGGGACTCACTACGAGCAGTACTTC. Translated, it gives CSANSGTHYEQYF.

This clonotype was recorded many times. This chain joins TRBV5-5 and TRBJ2-1; D is tentatively TRBD1 or TRBD2 (9 bases each). CDR3 size: 17 residues. CDR1 is SGHKS and CDR2 is YYEKEE in the germline V gene (reference sequence). The V end was cut by 7 bases, the J end by 9 bases, with 29 bases between. The CDR3: CASGGQGRGREGPEQFF. In nucleotides, the CDR3 is TGTGCCAGCGGGGGACAGGGCAGAGGGCGGGAGGGCCCTGAGCAGTTCTTC. Filled out from reference TRBV5-5 and TRBJ2-1, the complete variable domain reads DAGVTQSPTHLIKTRGQQVTLRCSPISGHKSVSWYQQVLGQGPQFIFQYYEKEERGRGNFPDRFSARQFPNYSSELNVNALLLGDSALYLCASGGQGRGREGPEQFFGPGTRLTVL.

This clonotype appeared many times. The gene calls are TRBV7-8 and TRBJ2-5, with D tentatively TRBD2 (7 bases). CDR1 and CDR2 from the germline V gene are SGHVS and FQNEAQ. V shed 1 base and J shed 4 bases, with 16 bases lying between them. The CDR3 contains 16 residues. This chain's CDR3 is CASSLGLGGGAETQYF. The CDR3 DNA is TGTGCCAGCAGCTTAGGACTTGGTGGGGGGGCAGAGACCCAGTACTTC.

This clonotype was seen many times. The rearrangement joins TRBV7-2 to TRBJ1-2; maybe TRBD1 (5 bases). The CDR3 consists of 15 residues. Trimming took off 2 bases at V and 7 bases at J, with 17 bases between the two ends. Germline-derived CDR1 and CDR2 are SGHTA and FQGNSA. The CDR3 DNA reads as TGTGCCAGCAGCTTAATTCGGCAGGGTAGGGTTGGCTACACCTTC. Amino acids: CASSLIRQGRVGYTF.

Many counts were recorded for this clonotype. This chain joins TRBV27 and TRBJ2-7; the match to TRBD2 covers 7 bases. With V trimmed by 2 bases and J by 3 bases, 13 bases remained unmatched. This CDR3 is 17 amino acids long. The germline V gene has CDR1 MNHEY and CDR2 SMNVEV (reference sequence). CDR3 sequence reads: CASSLRADLRGSYEQYF. The DNA of the CDR3 is TGTGCCAGCAGTTTACGGGCTGACTTGCGCGGGAGCTACGAGCAGTACTTC.

There are many counts of this clonotype. The chain is built from TRBV29-1 and TRBJ1-1, with 8 bases identical to TRBD1. CDR3 length: 13 amino acids. The V gene end was trimmed by 7 bases and the J gene end by 0 bases; junction bases not matched to a gene: 4. From germline, CDR1 is SQVTM and CDR2 ANQGSEA. In DNA, the CDR3 is TGCAGCGCAGGACAGGGATTGAACACTGAAGCTTTCTTT. Protein: CSAGQGLNTEAFF.

The rearrangement links TRBV20-1 to TRBJ2-2, with D perhaps matching TRBD1 (6 bases). Germline V gene data show CDR1 as DFQATT and CDR2 as SNEGSKA (reference sequence). V lost 3 bases, J lost 2 bases, and 13 bases lay in between. This CDR3 comprises 15 residues. The CDR3 DNA reads TGCAGTGCTAGTATGGGACACCGAAACACCGGGGAGCTGTTTTTT. Its translation is CSASMGHRNTGELFF.

As DNA, the CDR3 is TGTGCCAGCTCTGGAATAGAGGATCAGCCCCAGCATTTT. This gives the protein CASSGIEDQPQHF. V gene TRBV18 combines with J gene TRBJ1-5; D call uncertain. Between the trimmed V and J ends, which lost 6 bases and 5 bases, there was a span of 11 bases. The CDR3 contains 13 residues. Looked up from germline, CDR1 is KGHSH and CDR2 is LQKENI.

This clonotype was counted at least ten times. The rearrangement joins TRBV5-1 to TRBJ1-5; a weak D match, TRBD1 (5 bases). The CDR3 is made up of 15 amino acids. Germline CDR1 SGHRS, CDR2 YFSETQ. Trimming cost V 4 bases and J 0 bases, with 11 bases left between them. Written as DNA, the CDR3 is TGCGCCAGCAGCCAAGGAGGGACTAGCAATCAGCCCCAGCATTTT. Its protein product is CASSQGGTSNQPQHF.

A few counts support this clonotype. The gene calls are TRBV12-3 or TRBV12-4 and TRBJ1-5, with a possible D match to TRBD1 (5 bases). V lost 4 bases, J lost 3 bases, and 13 bases lay in between. The CDR3 has 15 amino acids. The CDR3 sequence is CASSSYRGTNQPQHF. The CDR3, as DNA: TGTGCCAGCAGTTCGTACCGGGGGACCAATCAGCCCCAGCATTTT.

This clonotype has a count of ten or more. The rearrangement links TRBV12-3 or TRBV12-4 to TRBJ1-1; D is unresolved. Between the trimmed V and J ends, which lost 6 bases and 0 bases, there was a span of 14 bases. The CDR3 extends over 15 amino acids. The CDR3 bases are TGTGCCAGCAGCCCCGGACGGACCATGAACACTGAAGCTTTCTTT. Encoded protein: CASSPGRTMNTEAFF.

This chain uses TRBV27 with TRBJ1-2; 7 bases are a match to TRBD1. V lost 6 bases to trimming and J lost 4 bases; unmatched junction nucleotides: 14. CDR1 and CDR2 (germline): MNHEY, SMNVEV (reference sequence). This CDR3 comprises 16 residues. Here the CDR3 reads CASSSLRTGIGYGYTF. The CDR3 DNA reads as TGTGCCAGCAGCTCACTCAGGACAGGCATCGGCTATGGCTACACCTTC.

This clonotype was detected ten times or more. The rearrangement joins TRBV12-3 or TRBV12-4 to TRBJ1-6, with D maybe TRBD1 (6 bases). The CDR3 totals 15 residues. V lost 6 bases to trimming and J lost 4 bases, with 13 bases between them. The CDR3 DNA sequence: TGTGCCAGCAGGTACCATACAGGGTATAATTCACCCCTCCACTTT. This codes for CASRYHTGYNSPLHF.

This clonotype was detected many times. The chain has TRBV7-2 and TRBJ2-5; TRBD1 might be the D (7 bases). V lost 3 bases and J 7 bases, leaving 15 bases between the germline ends. Germline V gene data show CDR1 as SGHTA and CDR2 as FQGNSA. This CDR3 has 14 amino acids. The CDR3 DNA follows: TGTGCCAGCAGCTTCGACAGGGCGGGGCGGACCCAGTACTTC. Amino acids: CASSFDRAGRTQYF.

This clonotype was detected ten times or more. The V gene is TRBV24-1, the J gene TRBJ2-2; D tentatively reads TRBD1 or TRBD2 (5 bases each). The CDR3 has 16 residues. Germline V gene lookup returns CDR1 KGHDR and CDR2 SFDVKD. V gave up 2 bases and J gave up 2 bases, with 11 bases separating them. CDR3 amino acids: CATSDSGTANTGELFF. CDR3 sequence (DNA): TGTGCCACCAGTGATTCGGGGACGGCTAACACCGGGGAGCTGTTTTTT.

V gene TRBV7-8 combines with J gene TRBJ2-6; no clear D gene. Trimming left V 0 bases short and J 4 bases short, with 4 bases between. The CDR3 covers 14 residues. CDR1 SGHVS and CDR2 FQNEAQ come from the germline V gene. The CDR3, as DNA: TGTGCCAGCAGCTTAGCGCGAGGGGCCAACGTCCTGACTTTC. This sequence encodes CASSLARGANVLTF.

This clonotype came up many times. This chain uses TRBV27 with TRBJ1-1, with D perhaps matching TRBD1 (5 bases). The V end lost 7 bases, the J end lost 3 bases, and 12 bases lay between the germline ends. Germline loops: CDR1 MNHEY, CDR2 SMNVEV (reference sequence). CDR3 length equals 13 residues. CDR3 coding DNA: TGTGCCAGCACCCTAAACAGGTACACTGAAGCTTTCTTT. Its translation: CASTLNRYTEAFF.

This clonotype was recorded at least ten times. The chain employs TRBV6-1 and TRBJ1-1; D gene ambiguous. The CDR3 contains 14 residues. Trimming took 2 bases from V and 2 from J, leaving 9 bases between them. CDR1 and CDR2 (germline): MNHNS, SASEGT. The CDR3 reads CASSETQTNTEAFF. In DNA, the CDR3 is TGTGCCAGCAGTGAAACTCAGACAAACACTGAAGCTTTCTTT.

This clonotype showed up many times. V and J are TRBV4-1 and TRBJ2-7, with 8 bases that match TRBD1. J lost 2 bases, V lost 1 base, and 4 bases had no gene match. The V gene's germline CDR1 is MGHRA and CDR2 YSYEKL. This CDR3 contains 15 residues. This CDR3 is CASSQGTGTTYEQYF. The CDR3 coding sequence is TGCGCCAGCAGCCAAGGGACAGGGACAACCTACGAGCAGTACTTC.

The table lists this clonotype with many counts. This sequence joins TRBV15 and TRBJ1-3, with TRBD1 matching over 9 bases. The CDR3 totals 14 residues. The V gene's germline CDR1 is LNHNV and CDR2 YYDKDF (reference sequence). The V and J ends lost 5 bases and 13 bases, in that order; junction bases with no gene match: 12. The CDR3 DNA reads TGTGCCACCAGCGGGACAGGGATACAGAGGAGGATATATTTT. This sequence encodes CATSGTGIQRRIYF.